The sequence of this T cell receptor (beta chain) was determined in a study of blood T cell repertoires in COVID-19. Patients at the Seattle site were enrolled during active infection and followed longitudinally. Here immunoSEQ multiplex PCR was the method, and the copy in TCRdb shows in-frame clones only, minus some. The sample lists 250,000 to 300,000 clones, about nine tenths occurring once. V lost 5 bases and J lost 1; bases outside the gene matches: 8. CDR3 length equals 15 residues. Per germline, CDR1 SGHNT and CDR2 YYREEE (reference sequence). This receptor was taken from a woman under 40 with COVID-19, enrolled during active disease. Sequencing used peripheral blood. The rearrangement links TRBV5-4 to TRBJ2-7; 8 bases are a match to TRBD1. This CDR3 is CASRTGTGTSYEQYF. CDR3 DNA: TGTGCCAGCAGAACCGGGACAGGAACATCCTACGAGCAGTACTTC.